These 26 T cell receptor beta chains originate from one sample sequenced in a study of cytomegalovirus exposure and HLA in healthy donors. Vbeta (60) and Jbeta (13) primers were used in the PCR. Produced via immunoSEQ multiplex PCR; TCRdb's table is partial and in-frame only. The repertoire holds over 150,000 clones, roughly 76% seen once, with around 2.3% in the top ten. The material sequenced was PBMCs. These receptor sequences come from a male donor in good health and CMV-seronegative.

The chain links TRBV5-1 to TRBJ2-1; D might be TRBD2 (6 bases). Trimming shortened V by 2 bases and J by 1 base, and 16 bases separated the two germline ends. CDR3 size: 17 residues. Germline V gives CDR1 SGHRS, CDR2 YFSETQ. The CDR3 DNA is TGCGCCAGCAGCTTAACCGGGAGCGGGCTTTCCTACAATGAGCAGTTCTTC. Residues: CASSLTGSGLSYNEQFF. Full variable domain (remainder filled in from reference TRBV5-1 and TRBJ2-1): KAGVTQTPRYLIKTRGQQVTLSCSPISGHRSVSWYQQTPGQGLQFLFEYFSETQRNKGNFPGRFSGRQFSNSRSEMNVSTLELGDSALYLCASSLTGSGLSYNEQFFGPGTRLTVL.

This chain uses TRBV11-2 with TRBJ1-4; D is unclear. In germline, CDR1 is SGHAT, CDR2 FQNNGV. CDR3 length: 14 residues. Trimming pared 1 base from V and 2 bases from J, leaving 5 bases between. The CDR3 loop reads CASSLAGTNEKLFF. The DNA for the CDR3 is TGTGCCAGCAGCTTAGCGGGGACTAATGAAAAACTGTTTTTT.

The chain links TRBV15 to TRBJ1-4; D is perhaps TRBD1 (5 bases). Germline CDR1 and CDR2: LNHNV and YYDKDF (reference sequence). The CDR3 loop spans 18 amino acids. V was pared by 0 bases and J by 5 bases, with 19 bases between. The CDR3 DNA follows: TGTGCCACCAGCAGAGAAGGTCTCCTTCGACAGCTAAATGAAAAACTGTTTTTT. Its translation is CATSREGLLRQLNEKLFF.

DNA of the CDR3: TGTGCCAGCAGCCGACGGCTCGGGGGCACTGAAGCTTTCTTT. Protein product: CASSRRLGGTEAFF. The V call is TRBV5-5, the J call TRBJ1-1, with D tentatively TRBD1 (5 bases). Per germline, CDR1 SGHKS and CDR2 YYEKEE (reference sequence). V was cut by 4 bases and J by 4 bases, with 14 bases left in between. This CDR3 contains 14 residues. Using reference TRBV5-5 and TRBJ1-1 for the parts outside the CDR3, the full variable domain is DAGVTQSPTHLIKTRGQQVTLRCSPISGHKSVSWYQQVLGQGPQFIFQYYEKEERGRGNFPDRFSARQFPNYSSELNVNALLLGDSALYLCASSRRLGGTEAFFGQGTRLTVV.

The CDR3 protein is CAWSVRAGIETQYF. As DNA, the CDR3 is TGTGCCTGGAGTGTACGAGCGGGTATAGAGACCCAGTACTTC. The chain employs TRBV30 and TRBJ2-5; D perhaps matches TRBD2 (6 bases). The germline V gene encodes CDR1 GTSNPN and CDR2 SVGIG (reference sequence). The CDR3 consists of 14 residues. Trimming left V 0 bases short and J 4 bases short, with 12 bases between.

This clone appeared a single time. The chain has TRBV19 and TRBJ1-6; a weak D match, TRBD1 (5 bases). Germline V gene lookup returns CDR1 LNHDA and CDR2 SQIVND (reference sequence). The CDR3 loop spans 15 amino acids. The V gene lost 2 bases and the J gene lost 7 bases, with 12 bases spanning the gap. The CDR3 DNA sequence: TGTGCCAGTAGTATATCTACAGGCAGCAATTCACCCCTCCACTTT. Protein product: CASSISTGSNSPLHF.

This clone appeared a single time. J is TRBJ1-1 and V is TRBV6-1; 8 bases match TRBD1. Germline V CDR1 and CDR2: MNHNS, SASEGT. J was trimmed by 3 bases and V by 4 bases; bases with no gene match: 7. This CDR3 contains 15 residues. CDR3 bases: TGTGCCAGCAGTGGCGGACTGACAGGGGACACTGAAGCTTTCTTT. Residues: CASSGGLTGDTEAFF.

CDR3 coding DNA: TGTGCCAGCAGTCTACTAGCGGGGGGGAACACCGGGGAGCTGTTTTTT. Residues: CASSLLAGGNTGELFF. The chain joins TRBV2 to TRBJ2-2; 12 bases are shared with TRBD2. Looked up from germline, CDR1 is SNHLY and CDR2 is FYNNEI. The V and J ends lost 5 bases and 1 base, in that order; junction bases with no gene match: 2. The CDR3 loop spans 16 amino acids.

This clone came up a few times. The chain couples TRBV18 to TRBJ1-6; the match to TRBD1 covers 7 bases. CDR1 is KGHSH and CDR2 is LQKENI in the germline V gene. The CDR3 totals 13 residues. V was clipped by 0 bases and J by 13 bases; unmatched bases: 3. CDR3 bases: TGTGCCAGCTCACCACCGACAGGGTCCCCCCTCCACTTT. Translation: CASSPPTGSPLHF.

V is TRBV6-5 and J is TRBJ1-6, with 7 bases that match TRBD1. Germline V gives CDR1 MNHEY, CDR2 SVGAGI. V was clipped by 2 bases and J by 6 bases; unmatched bases: 7. CDR3 length equals 16 residues. The CDR3 DNA reads TGTGCCAGCAGTTACACCAACACAGGGGCTAATTCACCCCTCCACTTT. Its translation: CASSYTNTGANSPLHF.

The sample holds a few counts of this clone. This chain connects TRBV30 to TRBJ1-6; D possibly corresponds to TRBD1 (6 bases). This CDR3 is built from 16 residues. Trimming stripped 0 bases from V and 9 bases from J, with 18 bases between. Looked up from germline, CDR1 is GTSNPN and CDR2 is SVGIG (reference sequence). CDR3 region: CAWSVLTWDIGSPLHF. The CDR3 DNA sequence: TGTGCCTGGAGTGTACTGACGTGGGACATTGGTTCACCCCTCCACTTT.

Only a few counts were recorded for this clone. The genes are TRBV10-2 and TRBJ2-4; D ambiguous. Germline CDR1 WSHSY, CDR2 SAAADI. The CDR3 is made up of 14 amino acids. V gave up 5 bases and J gave up 0 bases, with 8 bases separating them. DNA of the CDR3: TGCGCCAGCAGTTCCCTACTAGCCAAAAACATTCAGTACTTC. Its translation is CASSSLLAKNIQYF.

CDR3 region: CASSPGGASIFEQYF. CDR3 in DNA: TGTGCCAGCAGTCCCGGTGGTGCCTCGATTTTCGAGCAGTACTTC. The rearrangement joins TRBV6-5 to TRBJ2-7, with no clear D. The CDR3 consists of 15 residues. V was shortened by 5 bases and J by 6 bases, with 20 bases between the two germline ends. Looked up from germline, CDR1 is MNHEY and CDR2 is SVGAGI.

The chain combines TRBV19 with TRBJ1-1; 8 bases match TRBD1. The CDR3 has 13 residues. The V gene's germline CDR1 is LNHDA and CDR2 SQIVND (reference sequence). V lost 4 bases, J lost 4 bases, and 2 bases stayed unmatched. The CDR3 bases are TGTGCCAGTAGTAGCGGGACAGGCACTGAAGCTTTCTTT. Translated, it gives CASSSGTGTEAFF.

The rearrangement uses TRBV10-3 and TRBJ2-1, with a possible D match to TRBD2 (6 bases). Germline assignment: CDR1 ENHRY and CDR2 SYGVKD. Trimming left V 8 bases short and J 4 bases short, with 12 bases between. The CDR3 length is 13 residues. This CDR3 reads CAILPEGYNEQFF. CDR3 sequence (DNA): TGTGCCATCCTCCCGGAGGGGTACAATGAGCAGTTCTTC.

The table lists this clone with a few counts. This chain connects TRBV15 to TRBJ2-2; TRBD2 aligns across 12 bases. Germline-derived CDR1 and CDR2 are LNHNV and YYDKDF (reference sequence). This CDR3 is 18 amino acids long. J was trimmed by 6 bases and V by 2 bases; bases with no gene match: 10. The CDR3 sequence is CATSRPRGPSGGAGELFF. CDR3 sequence (DNA): TGTGCCACCAGCAGACCCCGGGGCCCTAGCGGGGGGGCCGGGGAGCTGTTTTTT.

V gene TRBV5-6 combines with J gene TRBJ1-1; D may be TRBD1 (5 bases). The CDR3 runs 11 residues. Looked up from germline, CDR1 is SGHDT and CDR2 is YYEEEE. Deletions cut 7 bases from V and 6 bases from J, with 10 bases between. The CDR3 spells CASGRGPEAFF. CDR3 coding DNA: TGTGCCAGCGGGAGGGGACCTGAAGCTTTCTTT.

V usage is TRBV14 and J usage is TRBJ2-3, with TRBD1 matching over 7 bases. The trim removed 1 base at V and 3 bases at J, leaving 1 base unmatched. The germline V gene has CDR1 SGHDN and CDR2 FVKESK. This CDR3 spans 14 amino acids. The CDR3 bases are TGTGCCAGCAGCCAAGGGACAGGAACAGATACGCAGTATTTT. It codes for CASSQGTGTDTQYF.

There are a few counts of this clone. V and J are TRBV7-8 and TRBJ2-1; tentative D call: TRBD1 (6 bases). Trimming left V 4 bases short and J 0 bases short, with 10 bases between. The CDR3 is 15 amino acids. The V gene's germline CDR1 is SGHVS and CDR2 FQNEAQ. CDR3 residues: CASSSQGYSYNEQFF. As DNA, the CDR3 is TGTGCCAGCAGCTCACAGGGCTACTCCTACAATGAGCAGTTCTTC.

This chain links TRBV10-3 with TRBJ2-2; D might be TRBD1 (5 bases). The V end was cut by 8 bases, the J end by 5 bases, with 15 bases between. CDR3 length: 14 residues. Germline lookup yields CDR1 ENHRY and CDR2 SYGVKD. The CDR3 nucleotides are TGTGCCATCCACTCAGGGCAGTCTACCGGGGAGCTGTTTTTT. Translation: CAIHSGQSTGELFF.

This clone appeared once. The V and J genes are TRBV6-5 and TRBJ1-1; 8 bases are a match to TRBD1. The CDR3 spans 16 residues. Germline V gives CDR1 MNHEY, CDR2 SVGAGI. V gave up 2 bases and J gave up 1 base; unmatched junction bases: 6. The DNA for the CDR3 is TGTGCCAGCAGTTACGGTACAGGACAGGGGAACACTGAAGCTTTCTTT. This sequence encodes CASSYGTGQGNTEAFF.

The genes are TRBV18 and TRBJ2-1; TRBD2 matches 7 bases. Germline V CDR1 and CDR2: KGHSH, LQKENI. The CDR3 spans 17 residues. V lost 4 bases, J lost 0 bases, and 9 bases stayed unmatched. The CDR3 loop reads CASSLSFGGSSYNEQFF. CDR3 DNA: TGTGCCAGCTCACTGAGTTTTGGCGGGAGCTCCTACAATGAGCAGTTCTTC.

The chain recombines TRBV6-5 with TRBJ1-4; D possibly corresponds to TRBD1 (5 bases). The germline V gene has CDR1 MNHEY and CDR2 SVGAGI. The CDR3 runs 14 residues. Trimming took off 2 bases at V and 6 bases at J, with 10 bases between the two ends. The chain's CDR3 is CASSYLGGDEKLFF. The CDR3, as DNA: TGTGCCAGCAGTTACCTGGGGGGAGATGAAAAACTGTTTTTT.

The chain is built from TRBV29-1 and TRBJ2-3; 9 bases are a match to TRBD1. V was pared by 7 bases and J by 0 bases, with 5 bases of the junction left unmatched. The CDR3 has 14 amino acids. Germline CDR1 reads SQVTM; CDR2 reads ANQGSEA. For the CDR3, the DNA is TGCAGCGGGACAGGGGTGGTCAGCACAGATACGCAGTATTTT. This translates into CSGTGVVSTDTQYF.

J is TRBJ1-1 and V is TRBV27; possible D gene TRBD1, 5 bases. CDR3 length: 13 amino acids. V lost 3 bases, J lost 1 base, and 6 bases lay in between. Looked up from germline, CDR1 is MNHEY and CDR2 is SMNVEV (reference sequence). CDR3 DNA sequence: TGTGCCAGCAGTTTCGGGGGGAACACTGAAGCTTTCTTT. The encoded protein is CASSFGGNTEAFF.

The rearrangement uses TRBV7-9 and TRBJ2-3; D is undetermined. The CDR3 totals 13 residues. V dropped 1 base and J dropped 10 bases, with 12 bases sitting between them. Germline V CDR1 and CDR2: SEHNR, FQNEAQ (reference sequence). The CDR3 DNA reads as TGTGCCAGCAGCTTAGAACCCCGCGTTGCGCAGTATTTT. This gives the protein CASSLEPRVAQYF.